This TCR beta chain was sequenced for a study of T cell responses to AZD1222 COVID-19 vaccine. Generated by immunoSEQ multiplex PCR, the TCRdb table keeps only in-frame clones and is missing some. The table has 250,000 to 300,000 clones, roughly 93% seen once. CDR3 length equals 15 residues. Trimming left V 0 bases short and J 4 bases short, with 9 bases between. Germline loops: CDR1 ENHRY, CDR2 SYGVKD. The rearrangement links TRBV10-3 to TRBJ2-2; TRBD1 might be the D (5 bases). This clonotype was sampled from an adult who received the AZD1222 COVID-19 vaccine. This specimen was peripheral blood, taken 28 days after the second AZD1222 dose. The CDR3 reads CAISESAGFTGELFF. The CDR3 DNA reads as TGTGCCATCAGTGAGTCTGCAGGGTTCACCGGGGAGCTGTTTTTT.